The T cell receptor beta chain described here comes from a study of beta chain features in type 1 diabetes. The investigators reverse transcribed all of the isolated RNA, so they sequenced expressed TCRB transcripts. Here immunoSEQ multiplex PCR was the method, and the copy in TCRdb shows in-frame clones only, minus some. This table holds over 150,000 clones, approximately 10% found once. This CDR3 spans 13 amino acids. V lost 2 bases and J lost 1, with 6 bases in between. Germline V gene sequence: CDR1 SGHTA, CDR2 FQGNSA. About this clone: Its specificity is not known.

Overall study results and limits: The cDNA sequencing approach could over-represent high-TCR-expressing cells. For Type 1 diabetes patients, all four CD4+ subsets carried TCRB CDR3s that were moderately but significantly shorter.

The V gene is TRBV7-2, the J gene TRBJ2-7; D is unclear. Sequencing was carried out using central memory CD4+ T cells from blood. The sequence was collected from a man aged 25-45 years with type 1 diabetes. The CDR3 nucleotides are TGTGCCAGCAGCTTATCCAGTTCCTACGAGCAGTACTTC. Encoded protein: CASSLSSSYEQYF.